The 20 T cell receptor beta chains below come from one sample, sequenced in a study of T-cell memory formation after mild COVID-19. TCRdb reprocessed the 5' RACE reads with MiXCR, giving one entry per CDR3 protein. The repertoire includes hundreds of thousands of distinct CDR3 sequences, approximately 27% of them detected once, and around an eighth sits in the top ten. The sequenced sample consisted of PBMCs or a T cell subset sorted from them (not recorded which). All receptors derive from an adult woman who had mild COVID-19 (a few samples of this study predate the infection). Cell type and time point are not known.

This clonotype was observed at least ten times. The chain couples TRBV18 to TRBJ2-1; D remains ambiguous. The V end was cut by 0 bases, the J end by 0 bases, with 6 bases between. Germline V gene data show CDR1 as KGHSH and CDR2 as LQKENI. This CDR3 region has 15 residues. CDR3 loop: CASSPPGSSYNEQFF. DNA of the CDR3: TGTGCCAGCTCACCACCAGGAAGCTCCTACAATGAGCAGTTCTTC.

This clonotype was seen ten or more times. The gene calls are TRBV4-1 and TRBJ2-3; no reliable D call. This CDR3 is 12 amino acids long. Germline V gene data show CDR1 as MGHRA and CDR2 as YSYEKL. V shed 3 bases and J shed 6 bases, with 7 bases lying between them. The DNA of the CDR3 is TGCGCCAGCAGCCATGGATCTGATACGCAGTATTTT. Translation: CASSHGSDTQYF.

A few counts support this clonotype. The V and J genes are TRBV12-3 or TRBV12-4 and TRBJ2-3, with D unresolved. V was shortened by 1 base and J by 1 base, with 9 bases between the two germline ends. This CDR3 contains 15 residues. CDR3 protein: CASSLGYAGTDTQYF. The CDR3, as DNA: TGTGCCAGCAGTTTAGGGTACGCCGGCACAGATACGCAGTATTTT.

This clonotype showed up just a few times. V gene TRBV14 combines with J gene TRBJ2-2; D may correspond to TRBD1 or TRBD2 (5 bases each). V lost 3 bases, J lost 4 bases, and 9 bases lay in between. Germline CDR1 reads SGHDN; CDR2 reads FVKESK. This CDR3 region has 14 residues. The CDR3 region has the DNA TGTGCCAGCAGCCAGGGACCACTCACCGGGGAGCTGTTTTTT. Protein product: CASSQGPLTGELFF.

This clonotype came up a few times. The chain couples TRBV7-3 to TRBJ2-1; D is unresolved. V lost 0 bases, J lost 5 bases, and 5 bases lay in between. CDR1 is SGHTA, CDR2 FQGTGA, per germline. This CDR3 has 13 amino acids. The chain's CDR3 is CASSLTPNNEQFF. DNA for the CDR3: TGTGCCAGCAGCTTAACCCCGAACAATGAGCAGTTCTTC.

This clonotype was counted between two and nine times. The DNA of the CDR3 is TGTGCCAGCAGCGCCCCAGACACAGCAGGTGGCTATGGCTACACCTTC. It yields the protein CASSAPDTAGGYGYTF. This rearrangement joins TRBV9 to TRBJ1-2; D remains unclear. Germline V gene sequence: CDR1 SGDLS, CDR2 YYNGEE. The CDR3 is 16 amino acids. Deletions cut 3 bases from V and 4 bases from J, with 19 bases between.

V and J are TRBV12-3 or TRBV12-4 and TRBJ2-2; 7 bases align to TRBD2. The ends lost 6 bases at V and 4 bases at J; junction bases unmatched: 5. CDR3 length equals 14 residues. CDR3 DNA sequence: TGTGCCAGCAGCTTTGCGGGGGTCACCGGGGAGCTGTTTTTT. It is translated as CASSFAGVTGELFF.

The sample holds a few counts of this clonotype. The V call is TRBV7-9, the J call TRBJ2-7, with D possibly being TRBD1 or TRBD2 (5 bases each). This CDR3 contains 15 residues. The germline V gene has CDR1 SEHNR and CDR2 FQNEAQ (reference sequence). V was cut by 3 bases and J by 0 bases, with 12 bases left in between. Here the CDR3 DNA reads TGTGCCAGCAGCTTTGGGACGCAGAGCTCCTACGAGCAGTACTTC. Translating gives CASSFGTQSSYEQYF. Full variable domain (outside the CDR3, taken from reference TRBV7-9 and TRBJ2-7): DTGVSQNPRHKITKRGQNVTFRCDPISEHNRLYWYRQTLGQGPEFLTYFQNEAQLEKSRLLSDRFSAERPKGSFSTLEIQRTEQGDSAMYLCASSFGTQSSYEQYFGPGTRLTVT.

This rearrangement joins TRBV4-2 to TRBJ2-1, with 11 bases matching TRBD2. The CDR3 loop spans 16 amino acids. Germline V gene data show CDR1 as LGHNA and CDR2 as YNFKEQ. Trimming at V came to 1 base and at J to 8 bases, leaving 7 bases not matched to a gene. The CDR3 protein is CASSQGIAGGVHEQFF. In DNA form, the CDR3 reads TGTGCCAGCAGCCAAGGTATAGCGGGGGGGGTCCATGAGCAGTTCTTC.

The J gene is TRBJ2-1, the V gene TRBV7-9; D not resolved. The CDR3 is 13 amino acids. V gave up 4 bases and J gave up 6 bases, with 10 bases separating them. Germline CDR1 reads SEHNR; CDR2 reads FQNEAQ (reference sequence). CDR3 bases: TGTGCCAGCAGCTGGACCCCGGTCAATGAGCAGTTCTTC. Its translation is CASSWTPVNEQFF.

The chain combines TRBV4-1 with TRBJ2-1; 9 nucleotides align to TRBD2. Trimming took 6 bases from V and 6 from J; bases not matched to a gene: 6. Germline CDR1 is MGHRA and CDR2 is YSYEKL. The CDR3 is 14 residues long. CDR3 DNA sequence: TGCGCCAGCAGTACTAGCGGGCTAGTCAATGAGCAGTTCTTC. Protein product: CASSTSGLVNEQFF.

V is TRBV7-9 and J is TRBJ2-1; D unresolved. The CDR3 totals 14 residues. Trimming left V 3 bases short and J 1 base short, with 7 bases between. Looked up from germline, CDR1 is SEHNR and CDR2 is FQNEAQ (reference sequence). The CDR3 sequence is CASSLSLSYNEQFF. The CDR3 nucleotides read TGTGCCAGCAGCTTGTCACTATCCTACAATGAGCAGTTCTTC.

This sequence joins TRBV7-9 and TRBJ1-2; tentative D call: TRBD1 (5 bases). This CDR3 spans 13 amino acids. Per the germline V gene, CDR1 is SEHNR and CDR2 is FQNEAQ (reference sequence). The V gene lost 5 bases and the J gene lost 8 bases, with 15 bases spanning the gap. The DNA of the CDR3 is TGTGCCAGCAGCCCCCGGGGGGGACGCGGCTACACCTTC. Amino acid sequence: CASSPRGGRGYTF.

This clonotype was counted a few times. V usage is TRBV6-2 or TRBV6-3 and J usage is TRBJ1-1, with 8 bases aligning to TRBD1. Germline-derived CDR1 and CDR2 are MNHEY and SVGEGT. Losses at the gene ends were 8 bases for V and 0 bases for J; bases not matched to a gene: 8. The CDR3 is 15 amino acids. DNA for the CDR3: TGTGCCAGCGGGGGACAGGATCATTTGAACACTGAAGCTTTCTTT. Protein sequence: CASGGQDHLNTEAFF.

The rearrangement uses TRBV11-2 and TRBJ2-1; 15 bases align to TRBD2. This CDR3 has 16 amino acids. After removal of 5 bases from V and 8 bases from J, the junction contained 7 bases not matched to a gene. The germline V gene has CDR1 SGHAT and CDR2 FQNNGV. The CDR3 coding sequence is TGTGCCAGCAGCCCCCCGGGACTAGCGGGGGGACATGAGCAGTTCTTC. Protein sequence: CASSPPGLAGGHEQFF.

The chain joins TRBV28 to TRBJ2-7; no clear D gene. V shed 5 bases and J shed 6 bases, with 11 bases lying between them. In germline, CDR1 is MDHEN, CDR2 SYDVKM. CDR3 length: 12 amino acids. Here the CDR3 reads CASSIMTGEQYF. The CDR3, as DNA: TGTGCCAGCAGTATAATGACGGGCGAGCAGTACTTC. Looking up the rest from reference TRBV28 and TRBJ2-7 gives the full variable domain: DVKVTQSSRYLVKRTGEKVFLECVQDMDHENMFWYRQDPGLGLRLIYFSYDVKMKEKGDIPEGYSVSREKKERFSLILESASTNQTSMYLCASSIMTGEQYFGPGTRLTVT.

The V gene is TRBV9, the J gene TRBJ1-5; TRBD1 matches 7 bases. The CDR3 has 15 amino acids. The germline CDR1 and CDR2 sequences are SGDLS and YYNGEE. V lost 3 bases and J lost 2; bases outside the gene matches: 5. The CDR3 sequence is CASSAGTDGNQPQHF. CDR3 bases: TGTGCCAGCAGCGCAGGGACAGACGGCAATCAGCCCCAGCATTTT.

This sequence joins TRBV5-4 and TRBJ2-7; 10 bases are a match to TRBD2. J lost 5 bases, V lost 1 base, and 9 bases had no gene match. CDR1 is SGHNT, CDR2 YYREEE, per germline (reference sequence). The length of the CDR3 is 16 residues. This chain's CDR3 is CASSLRLAGALDEQYF. The CDR3 DNA reads TGTGCCAGCAGCTTGCGGCTAGCGGGAGCTTTGGACGAGCAGTACTTC.

This clonotype was recorded a few times. V is TRBV29-1 and J is TRBJ2-5; D uncertain. CDR3 length: 11 residues. V was trimmed by 3 bases and J by 5 bases, leaving 7 bases between them. Per germline, CDR1 SQVTM and CDR2 ANQGSEA. CDR3 protein: CSVDPSETQYF. CDR3 bases: TGCAGCGTTGACCCCTCGGAGACCCAGTACTTC.

The V gene is TRBV7-2, the J gene TRBJ2-1; D remains ambiguous. This CDR3 has 14 amino acids. Germline lookup yields CDR1 SGHTA and CDR2 FQGNSA. Trimming left V 1 base short and J 8 bases short, with 12 bases between. This chain's CDR3 is CASSLGHGPYEQFF. DNA for the CDR3: TGTGCCAGCAGCTTAGGCCATGGACCCTATGAGCAGTTCTTC.